This TCR beta chain is from a study of somatic mutations in cytotoxic T cells in rheumatoid arthritis. Findings of the study overall: Among rheumatoid arthritis patients and age-matched healthy controls, CD8+ T-cell clonality was not significantly different. In the expanded CD8+ clones, the antigen targets remained unknown.

The data were produced by immunoSEQ multiplex PCR, yet TCRdb's version contains in-frame clones alone and is incomplete. The sample has 30,000 to 45,000 clones; 84% are singletons. The germline V gene has CDR1 SGHRS and CDR2 YFSETQ. With 5 bases clipped from V and 8 bases from J, the junction kept 11 bases outside the gene matches. The CDR3 consists of 15 residues. As to this clone: The antigen is not known.

The rearrangement joins TRBV5-1 to TRBJ2-1; 9 bases fit TRBD1. The receptor's source is a man aged 40-49 years in good health. Sample: CD8+ T cells sorted from blood. CDR3 sequence reads: CASRYTGTGIDEQFF. The CDR3, as DNA: TGCGCCAGCAGGTATACCGGGACAGGGATCGATGAGCAGTTCTTC.